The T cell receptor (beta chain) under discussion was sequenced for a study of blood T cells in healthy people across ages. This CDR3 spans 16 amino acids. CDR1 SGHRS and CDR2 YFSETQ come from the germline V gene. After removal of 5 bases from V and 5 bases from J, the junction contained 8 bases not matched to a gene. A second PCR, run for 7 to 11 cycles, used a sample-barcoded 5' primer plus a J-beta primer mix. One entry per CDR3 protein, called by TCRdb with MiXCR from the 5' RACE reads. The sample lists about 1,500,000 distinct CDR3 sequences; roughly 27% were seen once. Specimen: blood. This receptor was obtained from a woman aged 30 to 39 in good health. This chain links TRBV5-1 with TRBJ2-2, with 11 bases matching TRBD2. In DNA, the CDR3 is TGCGCCAGCAGAAAACTAGCGGGGGTTGAGACCGGGGAGCTGTTTTTT. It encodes CASRKLAGVETGELFF.